Listed below are T cell receptor beta chains from one sample, sequenced in a study of blood T cell repertoires in COVID-19. Produced via immunoSEQ multiplex PCR; TCRdb's table is partial and in-frame only. The profile covers around 140,000 clones, with over 65% appearing a single time and roughly 4.7% taken by the ten largest. Sequenced: peripheral blood. The origin of the receptors is a woman older than 75 with active or convalescent COVID-19. Both conserved end residues are part of each CDR3. The order of the fields is clone size, V gene, D gene, J gene, CDR3 protein, CDR3 DNA. D genes are given only for firm matches. Clone sizes are given selectively: once, few, many, or a class where the clone is expanded.

>once|TRBV30|.|TRBJ1-5
CAWSVEVNQPQHF
TGTGCCTGGAGTGTTGAGGTTAATCAGCCCCAGCATTTT
>.|TRBV28|TRBD1|TRBJ1-2
CASTLTGINYGYTF
TGTGCCAGCACCCTGACAGGGATTAACTATGGCTACACCTTC
>.|TRBV18|.|TRBJ2-7
CASSPLQGESEQYF
TGTGCCAGCTCACCATTACAGGGAGAAAGCGAGCAGTACTTC
>.|TRBV12-3/TRBV12-4|TRBD1|TRBJ1-1
CASRTGGTEAFF
TGTGCCAGCAGAACAGGGGGCACTGAAGCTTTCTTT
>.|TRBV12-3/TRBV12-4|.|TRBJ2-1
CASSRLGRVEQFF
TGTGCCAGCAGTCGACTAGGGCGGGTTGAGCAGTTCTTC
>once|TRBV15|TRBD2|TRBJ2-5
CATSSATGTRSPETQYF
TGTGCCACCAGCAGTGCGACCGGGACTAGGAGCCCAGAGACCCAGTACTTC
>once|TRBV19|TRBD2|TRBJ2-3
CASSKTSGGARDTQYF
TGTGCCAGTAGCAAGACTAGCGGGGGGGCCAGAGATACGCAGTATTTT
>.|TRBV5-1|.|TRBJ2-7
CASSSWQAGSYEQYF
TGCGCCAGCAGCTCGTGGCAGGCCGGCTCCTACGAGCAGTACTTC
>.|TRBV2|TRBD1|TRBJ1-4
CASSEAYRGDNEKLFF
TGTGCCAGCAGTGAAGCGTACAGGGGAGATAATGAAAAACTGTTTTTT
>.|TRBV2|.|TRBJ2-5
CASSLTSYTAAQYF
TGTGCCAGCAGTCTTACTAGCTACACAGCGGCCCAGTACTTC
>.|TRBV28|.|TRBJ1-5
CASRDLGSGGNQPQHF
TGTGCCAGCCGCGACCTGGGCTCCGGTGGCAATCAGCCCCAGCATTTT
>once|TRBV9|.|TRBJ2-3
CASRQCTDTQYF
TGTGCCAGCAGACAGTGCACAGATACGCAGTATTTT
>once|TRBV23-1|.|TRBJ1-4
CASSQSRRVREKLFF
TGCGCCAGCAGTCAATCCCGCAGGGTGAGGGAAAAACTGTTTTTT
>.|TRBV9|.|TRBJ1-5
CASSVGGGNQPQHF
TGTGCCAGCAGCGTCGGGGGGGGCAATCAGCCCCAGCATTTT
>.|TRBV5-8|TRBD1|TRBJ1-1
CASSLDRVYTEAFF
TGTGCCAGCAGCCTGGACAGGGTGTACACTGAAGCTTTCTTT
>.|TRBV4-1|TRBD2|TRBJ2-3
CASSLAGDLDTQYF
TGCGCCAGCAGCTTAGCGGGGGACCTAGATACGCAGTATTTT
>.|TRBV7-2|.|TRBJ1-3
CASSFGRRSSGNTIYF
TGTGCCAGCAGCTTCGGGAGACGGAGCTCTGGAAACACCATATATTTT
>.|TRBV3-1/TRBV3-2|TRBD2|TRBJ2-1
CASSQDLGTRASNEQFF
TGTGCCAGCAGCCAAGATCTCGGGACTAGGGCGAGCAATGAGCAGTTCTTC
>few|TRBV28|.|TRBJ1-1
CASSLLPTEAFF
TGTGCCAGCAGTCTTCTACCCACTGAAGCTTTCTTT
>once|TRBV5-1|TRBD2|TRBJ2-1
CASSYTSGGANEQFF
TGCGCCAGCAGCTACACTAGCGGGGGGGCGAATGAGCAGTTCTTC
>.|TRBV5-1|.|TRBJ1-1
CASSSGNRAVEAFF
TGCGCCAGCAGCTCCGGGAACAGGGCGGTTGAAGCTTTCTTT